The present T cell receptor beta chain was sequenced within a study of shared clonotypes between healthy human individuals. Overall study context: A couple of female and a few male donors aged 18 to 49 were enrolled. CD4 naive and memory got three plates each, CD8 naive two, CD8 memory one.

Study conclusions and caveats: Compared with clonotypes that all four donors shared, non-shared clonotypes had lower generation probabilities. It was observed that 4% to 6% of naive CD4 clonotypes were shared across a handful of donors.

The repertoire was sequenced with immunoSEQ multiplex PCR; TCRdb's copy has only in-frame clones and lacks some. Here the sample spans roughly 1.5 million clones, around 98% being singletons. Note on this clone: What it binds is unknown.

Germline V CDR1 and CDR2: KGHSH, LQKENI. Trimming shortened V by 9 bases and J by 7 bases, and 12 bases separated the two germline ends. This CDR3 has 12 residues. Material for sequencing was naive CD4+ T cells sorted from blood. Subset of the sample: CD45RA+ positively selected. The genes are TRBV18 and TRBJ1-4; D call uncertain. The clonotype originates from a man aged 25 to 40 in good health. The CDR3 is CASSPALEKLFF. The CDR3, as DNA: TGTGCCAGTTCCCCCGCCCTTGAAAAACTGTTTTTT.